Sequencing of this T cell receptor beta chain was carried out in a study of regulatory T cells in long-lasting Graves disease. Indicated time point: persistent/refractory GD, antithyroid drugs over 5 years with positive TRAb. Researchers made the TCR library from RNA that was extracted from PBMCs. Study results and caveats: Fewer public clonotypes were shared by new patients (under 1,000) than by persistent patients (2,741). TCR diversity was lower in persistent than newly diagnosed Graves' disease. Preferential use of TRBV28, TRBJ1-2 and TRBJ2-5 was seen in persistent disease.

As concerns this clonotype: What it binds is unknown.

Researchers made TCR beta libraries by using iRepertoire HTBI primers and running Arm-PCR on CDR3 regions. In the original analysis: Taken together, the samples had 60 to 80 TRBV and more than 11 TRBJ segments identified. Each CDR3 protein is one row after TCRdb ran MiXCR on the multiplex PCR reads. The V and J calls here are based on TCRdb, not the publication. The sample holds some 430,000 distinct CDR3 sequences, 20% to 25% seen once. The V and J ends lost 2 bases and 6 bases respectively, with 23 bases between them. The CDR3 consists of 17 residues. Germline V gene lookup returns CDR1 PRHDT and CDR2 FYEKMQ (reference sequence).

This specimen was peripheral blood mononuclear cells (PBMCs), taken when the disease was refractory, from a patient treated with antithyroid drugs. V gene TRBV13 combines with J gene TRBJ2-7; possibly TRBD2 for D (6 bases). The source of this sequence is a female donor with Graves disease. CDR3 region: CASSLSSGEDRLAEQYF. CDR3 nucleotide sequence: TGTGCCAGCAGCTTAAGTTCGGGGGAGGACCGTCTAGCCGAGCAGTACTTC.